Included here is one T cell receptor (beta chain) sequence, with context. Its antigen is still unknown. Trimming took off 3 bases at V and 2 bases at J, with 15 bases between the two ends. The CDR3 has 15 residues. The germline gives CDR1 SGHRS, CDR2 YFSETQ. This sample is drawn from a study of T cell repertoires in cytomegalovirus infection. Using its own MiXCR run on the reads, TCRdb lists one record per CDR3 protein. The table lists about 570,000 distinct CDR3 sequences, roughly 42% of them singletons. This material consisted of cultured PBMCs, taken from culture after CMV antigen stimulation. The clonotype was recovered from a human donor in good health (CMV status not recorded). Some clones in this sample may be carry-over from other donors' samples. The rearrangement uses TRBV5-1 and TRBJ2-7, with TRBD2 as a possible D gene (7 bases). For the CDR3, the DNA is TGCGCCAGCAGCTCCCGCAGGGGAGGGACCTACGAGCAGTACTTC. Translating it yields CASSSRRGGTYEQYF.